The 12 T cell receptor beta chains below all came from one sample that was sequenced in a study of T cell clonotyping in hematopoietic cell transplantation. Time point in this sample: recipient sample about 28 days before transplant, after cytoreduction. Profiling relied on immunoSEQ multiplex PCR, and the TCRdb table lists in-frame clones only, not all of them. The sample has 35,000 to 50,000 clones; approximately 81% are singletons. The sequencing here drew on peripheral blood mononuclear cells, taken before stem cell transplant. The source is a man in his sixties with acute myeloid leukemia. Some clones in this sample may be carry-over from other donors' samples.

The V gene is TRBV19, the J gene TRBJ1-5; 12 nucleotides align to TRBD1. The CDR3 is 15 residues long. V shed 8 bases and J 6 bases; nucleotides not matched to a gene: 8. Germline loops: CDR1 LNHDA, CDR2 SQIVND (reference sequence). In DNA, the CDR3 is TGTGCCAGTGCCCCCGGGACAGGGGGCTTTCAGCCCCAGCATTTT. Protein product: CASAPGTGGFQPQHF.

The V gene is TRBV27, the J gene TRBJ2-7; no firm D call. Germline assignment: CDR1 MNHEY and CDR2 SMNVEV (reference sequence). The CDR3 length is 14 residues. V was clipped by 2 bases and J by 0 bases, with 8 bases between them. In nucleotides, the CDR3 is TGTGCCAGCAGTTTACGGGCCGGCTCCTACGAGCAGTACTTC. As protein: CASSLRAGSYEQYF.

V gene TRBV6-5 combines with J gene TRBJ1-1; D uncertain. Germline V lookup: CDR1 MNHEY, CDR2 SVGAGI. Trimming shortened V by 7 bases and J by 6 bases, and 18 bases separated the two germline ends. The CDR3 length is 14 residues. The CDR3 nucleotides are TGTGCCAGCAAGAGAGTCGAAAAGAAGGCTGAAGCTTTCTTT. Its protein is CASKRVEKKAEAFF.

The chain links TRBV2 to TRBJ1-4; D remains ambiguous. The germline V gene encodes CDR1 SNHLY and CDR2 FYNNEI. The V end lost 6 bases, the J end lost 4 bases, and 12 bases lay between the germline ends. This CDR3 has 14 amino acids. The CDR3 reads CASRTDEFNEKLFF. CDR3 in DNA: TGTGCCAGCAGAACCGACGAGTTTAATGAAAAACTGTTTTTT.

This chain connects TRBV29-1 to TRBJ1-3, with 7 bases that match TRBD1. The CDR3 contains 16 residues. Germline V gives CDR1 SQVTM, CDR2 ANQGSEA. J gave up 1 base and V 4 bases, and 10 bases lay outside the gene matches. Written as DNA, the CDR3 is TGCAGCGTTGGCTCATATACAGGGGTTTCTGGAAACACCATATATTTT. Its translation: CSVGSYTGVSGNTIYF.

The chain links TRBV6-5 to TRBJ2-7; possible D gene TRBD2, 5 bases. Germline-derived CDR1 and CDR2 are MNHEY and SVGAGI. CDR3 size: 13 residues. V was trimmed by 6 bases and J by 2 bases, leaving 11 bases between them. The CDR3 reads CASRDPEAYEQYF. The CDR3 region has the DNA TGTGCCAGCAGGGACCCGGAGGCCTACGAGCAGTACTTC.

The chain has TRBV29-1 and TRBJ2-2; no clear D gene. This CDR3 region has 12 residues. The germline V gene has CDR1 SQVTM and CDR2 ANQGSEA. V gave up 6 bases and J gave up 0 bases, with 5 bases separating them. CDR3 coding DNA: TGCAGCGTCGGTGCGAACACCGGGGAGCTGTTTTTT. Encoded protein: CSVGANTGELFF.

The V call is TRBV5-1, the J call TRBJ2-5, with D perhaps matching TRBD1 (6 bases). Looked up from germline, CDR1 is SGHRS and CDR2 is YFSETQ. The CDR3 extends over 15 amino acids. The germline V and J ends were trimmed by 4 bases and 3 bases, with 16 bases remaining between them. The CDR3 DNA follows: TGCGCCAGCAGCCTGGCCGGGACACTAAAAGAGACCCAGTACTTC. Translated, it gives CASSLAGTLKETQYF. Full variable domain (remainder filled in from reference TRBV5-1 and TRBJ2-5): KAGVTQTPRYLIKTRGQQVTLSCSPISGHRSVSWYQQTPGQGLQFLFEYFSETQRNKGNFPGRFSGRQFSNSRSEMNVSTLELGDSALYLCASSLAGTLKETQYFGPGTRLLVL.

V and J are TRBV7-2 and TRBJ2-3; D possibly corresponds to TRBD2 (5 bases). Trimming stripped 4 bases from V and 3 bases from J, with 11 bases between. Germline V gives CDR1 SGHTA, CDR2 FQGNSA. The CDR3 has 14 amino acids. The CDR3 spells CASSYRRGTDTQYF. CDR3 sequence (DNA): TGTGCCAGCAGCTACAGACGGGGAACAGATACGCAGTATTTT. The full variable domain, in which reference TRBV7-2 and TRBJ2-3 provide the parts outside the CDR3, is GAGVSQSPSNKVTEKGKDVELRCDPISGHTALYWYRQSLGQGLEFLIYFQGNSAPDKSGLPSDRFSAERTGGSVSTLTIQRTQQEDSAVYLCASSYRRGTDTQYFGPGTRLTVL.

CDR3 residues: CASSFHGGSEQYF. CDR3 in DNA: TGTGCCAGCAGTTTTCATGGGGGGAGCGAGCAGTACTTC. V usage is TRBV5-5 and J usage is TRBJ2-7, with a tentative D call TRBD2 (6 bases). This CDR3 comprises 13 residues. Germline assignment: CDR1 SGHKS and CDR2 YYEKEE (reference sequence). V was cut by 5 bases and J by 6 bases, with 15 bases left in between.

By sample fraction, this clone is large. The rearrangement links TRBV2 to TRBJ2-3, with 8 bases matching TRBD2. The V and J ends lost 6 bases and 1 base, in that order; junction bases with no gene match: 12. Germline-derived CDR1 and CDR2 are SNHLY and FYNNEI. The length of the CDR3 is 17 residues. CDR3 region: CASRATFTRGGTDTQYF. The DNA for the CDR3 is TGTGCCAGCAGAGCCACCTTCACGCGGGGGGGCACAGATACGCAGTATTTT.

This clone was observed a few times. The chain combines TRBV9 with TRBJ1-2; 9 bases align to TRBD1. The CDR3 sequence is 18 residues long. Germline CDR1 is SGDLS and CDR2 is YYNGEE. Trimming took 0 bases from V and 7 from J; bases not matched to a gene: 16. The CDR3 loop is CASSVDSTRPGQGGGYTF. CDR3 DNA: TGTGCCAGCAGCGTAGATTCTACGCGACCGGGACAGGGTGGTGGCTACACCTTC.